This T cell receptor (beta chain) was identified during a study of blood T cell repertoires in COVID-19. Data came from immunoSEQ multiplex PCR; TCRdb stores just in-frame clones and leaves some out. Of around 30,000 clones in the sample, 90% were seen once. Germline values: CDR1 SGHTA, CDR2 FQGNSA. Trimming at V came to 5 bases and at J to 8 bases, leaving 13 bases not matched to a gene. The CDR3 extends over 16 amino acids. Sequencing was performed on peripheral blood. The chain carries TRBV7-2 and TRBJ2-2; the match to TRBD1 covers 8 bases. The TCR comes from a man in his sixties with active COVID-19. CDR3 region: CASSGEMTGVGGELFF. The DNA of the CDR3 is TGTGCCAGCAGCGGGGAGATGACAGGGGTGGGAGGGGAGCTGTTTTTT.